The 5 T cell receptor beta chains below come from one sample, sequenced in a study of blood T cell repertoires in COVID-19. Sequencing was performed with immunoSEQ multiplex PCR; in TCRdb, only in-frame clones are kept and a portion is missing. The table has roughly 250,000 clones, just over 90% seen once. The material sequenced was PBMCs or T cells enriched from blood (not recorded which). These receptors were obtained from a woman aged 40 to 50 with acute COVID-19.

The CDR3 DNA sequence: TGTGCCAGCAGCTTGGGTGGGGGGGCCACCACCTATTATGGCTACACCTTC. As protein: CASSLGGGATTYYGYTF. The rearrangement uses TRBV5-4 and TRBJ1-2, with D possibly matching TRBD1 (6 bases). CDR1 and CDR2 (germline): SGHNT, YYREEE (reference sequence). V was cut by 0 bases and J by 5 bases, with 20 bases left in between. The CDR3 loop spans 17 amino acids. Full variable domain (outside the CDR3, taken from reference TRBV5-4 and TRBJ1-2): ETGVTQSPTHLIKTRGQQVTLRCSSQSGHNTVSWYQQALGQGPQFIFQYYREEENGRGNFPPRFSGLQFPNYSSELNVNALELDDSALYLCASSLGGGATTYYGYTFGSGTRLTVV.

This clone was picked up one time. CDR3 sequence: CASSFQGFGNTIYF. CDR3 DNA: TGTGCCAGCAGCTTTCAGGGCTTCGGAAACACCATATATTTT. The chain recombines TRBV7-2 with TRBJ1-3; D perhaps matches TRBD1 (5 bases). Trimming removed 3 bases from V and 4 bases from J, with 10 bases in between. Germline assignment: CDR1 SGHTA and CDR2 FQGNSA. CDR3 length: 14 amino acids.

The CDR3: CASSSTQPAGGDTQYF. CDR3 DNA sequence: TGTGCCAGCAGCTCCACGCAGCCCGCGGGAGGCGATACGCAGTATTTT. The chain uses TRBV7-9 and TRBJ2-3, with TRBD2 identical over 8 bases. The junction had 12 bases not matched to a gene; V was cut back by 4 bases and J by 6 bases. Germline CDR1 is SEHNR and CDR2 is FQNEAQ (reference sequence). CDR3 length equals 16 residues.

This chain joins TRBV15 and TRBJ2-1; D is unclear. Germline V CDR1 and CDR2: LNHNV, YYDKDF (reference sequence). Trimming stripped 0 bases from V and 4 bases from J, with 10 bases between. CDR3 length equals 15 residues. CDR3 loop: CATSRDMQIYNEQFF. The CDR3 nucleotides read TGTGCCACCAGCAGAGATATGCAGATTTACAATGAGCAGTTCTTC.

The V call is TRBV30, the J call TRBJ1-2; 8 positions agree with TRBD1. V shed 0 bases and J 4 bases; nucleotides not matched to a gene: 10. Germline V lookup: CDR1 GTSNPN, CDR2 SVGIG (reference sequence). The CDR3 sequence is 16 residues long. The CDR3 reads CAWSVPGTGGTYGYTF. CDR3 nucleotide sequence: TGTGCCTGGAGTGTACCTGGAACAGGGGGAACCTATGGCTACACCTTC.